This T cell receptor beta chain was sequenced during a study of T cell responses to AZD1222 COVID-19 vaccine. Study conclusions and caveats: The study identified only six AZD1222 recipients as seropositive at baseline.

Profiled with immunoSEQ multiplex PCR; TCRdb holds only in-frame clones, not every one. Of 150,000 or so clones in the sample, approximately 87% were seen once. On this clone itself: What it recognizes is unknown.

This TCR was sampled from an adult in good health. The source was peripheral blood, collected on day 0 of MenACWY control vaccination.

The CDR3 loop is CATSRRQNTEAFF. As DNA, the CDR3 is TGTGCCACCAGCAGAAGACAGAACACTGAAGCTTTCTTT. The chain couples TRBV15 to TRBJ1-1, with unresolved D. The V end lost 2 bases, the J end lost 1 base, and 5 bases lay between the germline ends. CDR1 and CDR2 from the germline V gene are LNHNV and YYDKDF (reference sequence). The length of the CDR3 is 13 residues.